The source of this T cell receptor (beta chain) is a study of beta chain features in type 1 diabetes. Background on the study: In age, gender and cell yields, patients were similar to healthy donors. Taken together, all samples contributed some 100 million examined sorted cells. General study results and limits: The study found moderately but significantly shorter TCRB CDR3s in all four CD4+ subsets of Type 1 diabetes patients.

cDNA synthesis used the whole RNA isolate, giving expressed TCRB sequences. Only in-frame clones appear in the TCRdb table, and some are missing; sequencing was by immunoSEQ multiplex PCR. The data contain about 740,000 clones, over 10% of them singletons. This clone showed up just a few times. The antigen remains undetermined. A junction end diverges from the germline sequence, so it may reflect a read error. This CDR3 comprises 13 residues. The germline V gene encodes CDR1 SEHNR and CDR2 FQNEAQ (reference sequence). Sorting based on CD45RO/CCR7/CD25/CD127/CD95/CD27 separated CD4+ naive, central memory, regulatory and stem cell-like memory cells.

The source is a man aged 18 to 29 with type 1 diabetes. The chain is built from TRBV7-9 and TRBJ2-3; D not resolved. The material sequenced was naive CD4+ T cells from blood. In nucleotides, the CDR3 is TGTGCCAGCAGTTTAGCTAGCACAGATACGCAGTATTTT. As protein: CASSLASTDTQYF.